This T cell receptor (beta chain) emerged from a study of shared clonotypes between healthy human individuals. The overall study: For every donor, three CD4 naive, three CD4 memory, two CD8 naive and one CD8 memory plates were used.

Positive CCR7 selection of CD45RO-negative cells yielded the naive CD8 cells, and terminally differentiated effector memory CD45RA+ cells were excluded. Using immunoSEQ multiplex PCR, the repertoire was profiled, and TCRdb retains in-frame clones only, with some absent. The sample includes around 650,000 clones, roughly 95% seen only once; the top ten take approximately 0.12%. The origin of this receptor is a woman aged 25 to 39 in good health. The sample comprised naive CD8+ T cells sorted from blood.

The CDR3 coding sequence is TGCAGCGTTGATTTGGACGGGAACACTGAAGCTTTCTTT. The encoded protein is CSVDLDGNTEAFF. V gene TRBV29-1 combines with J gene TRBJ1-1, with D hard to call. Trimming cost V 3 bases and J 1 base, with 9 bases left between them. The germline gives CDR1 SQVTM, CDR2 ANQGSEA. CDR3 size: 13 residues.